Listed here are 20 T cell receptor beta chains from one sample, sequenced in a study of T cells in Graves' hyperthyroidism and ophthalmopathy. Template material for amplifying TCR beta CDR3 regions consisted of RNA transcripts. During a first-round RT-PCR of the TCR CDR3, the HTBI primer set was used. TCRdb re-called the multiplex PCR reads with MiXCR, one entry per CDR3 protein. The sample shows more than 550,000 distinct CDR3 sequences, around 16% of them seen only once. Sequencing used blood. Every receptor here comes from a man aged 50-59 years with Graves' hyperthyroidism.

The rearrangement links TRBV9 to TRBJ2-2; the D gene is possibly TRBD1 (5 bases). V dropped 0 bases and J dropped 3 bases, with 6 bases sitting between them. CDR3 length equals 14 residues. The V gene's germline CDR1 is SGDLS and CDR2 YYNGEE. This CDR3 is CASSVVGDTGELFF. Here the CDR3 DNA reads TGTGCCAGCAGCGTAGTAGGGGACACCGGGGAGCTGTTTTTT.

This clonotype showed up many times. The chain has TRBV2 and TRBJ2-7; D unclear. The germline CDR1 and CDR2 sequences are SNHLY and FYNNEI. V lost 7 bases, J lost 0 bases, and 10 bases lay in between. CDR3 length: 13 residues. In DNA, the CDR3 is TGTGCCAGCATCCACTCTAGCTCCTACGAGCAGTACTTC. It encodes CASIHSSSYEQYF.

A few counts support this clonotype. The CDR3 sequence: CASSITGRLLFF. The CDR3 DNA follows: TGTGCCAGCAGTATAACGGGACGGCTACTGTTTTTT. This chain joins TRBV28 and TRBJ1-4; D possibly corresponds to TRBD1 (5 bases). Trimming pared 5 bases from V and 13 bases from J, leaving 14 bases between. The CDR3 spans 12 residues. The germline gives CDR1 MDHEN, CDR2 SYDVKM. Looking up the rest from reference TRBV28 and TRBJ1-4 gives the full variable domain: DVKVTQSSRYLVKRTGEKVFLECVQDMDHENMFWYRQDPGLGLRLIYFSYDVKMKEKGDIPEGYSVSREKKERFSLILESASTNQTSMYLCASSITGRLLFFGSGTQLSVL.

This clonotype was detected a few times. The CDR3 DNA reads TGTGCCAGCAGCTCCGGGACAGGGGACATCTATGGCTACACCTTC. It is translated as CASSSGTGDIYGYTF. The chain recombines TRBV7-2 with TRBJ1-2; 10 positions agree with TRBD1. The V gene end was trimmed by 4 bases and the J gene end by 4 bases; junction bases not matched to a gene: 6. The V gene's germline CDR1 is SGHTA and CDR2 FQGNSA. CDR3 length: 15 residues.

This clonotype was detected only a few times. This chain links TRBV30 with TRBJ2-3, with a weak D call TRBD2 (5 bases). The CDR3 runs 15 residues. Looked up from germline, CDR1 is GTSNPN and CDR2 is SVGIG (reference sequence). V was trimmed by 2 bases and J by 4 bases, leaving 16 bases between them. The CDR3 coding sequence is TGTGCCTGGAGTATAAACGGCCTAGCTCCAGATACGCAGTATTTT. Translation gives CAWSINGLAPDTQYF.

With regard to this clonotype: Since a much larger clone is just one base distant, this may be a read error. CDR3 sequence (DNA): TGTGCCAGCAGCATGCCCGGACAGCAAGAAGAGACCCAGTTCTTC. Translating it yields CASSMPGQQEETQFF. The rearrangement uses TRBV5-1 and TRBJ2-1; maybe TRBD1 (6 bases). Germline assignment: CDR1 SGHRS and CDR2 YFSETQ. CDR3 size: 15 residues. Looking up the rest from reference TRBV5-1 and TRBJ2-1 gives the full variable domain: KAGVTQTPRYLIKTRGQQVTLSCSPISGHRSVSWYQQTPGQGLQFLFEYFSETQRNKGNFPGRFSGRQFSNSRSEMNVSTLELGDSALYLCASSMPGQQEETQFFGPGTRLTVL.

This clonotype was observed many times. This chain connects TRBV10-3 to TRBJ2-7; 7 bases line up with TRBD1. V dropped 8 bases and J dropped 4; count of bases not matched to a gene: 5. Germline assignment: CDR1 ENHRY and CDR2 SYGVKD. There are 12 residues in the CDR3. The CDR3 reads CAIALDRYEQYF. CDR3 nucleotides: TGTGCCATCGCCCTGGACAGGTACGAGCAGTACTTC.

Concerning this clonotype itself: A much larger clone differs from this one at a single base, so this may be a read error. The V gene is TRBV7-9, the J gene TRBJ2-1, with D unclear. The CDR3 spans 14 residues. Deletions cut 4 bases from V and 5 bases from J, with 12 bases between. Germline loops: CDR1 SEHNR, CDR2 FQNEAQ (reference sequence). The CDR3, as DNA: TGTGCCAGCAGCTCTGAGTTCTCGGACAATGAGCAGTTCTTC. Translation gives CASSSEFSDNEQFF.

The rearrangement links TRBV5-1 to TRBJ2-1, with 10 nucleotides matching TRBD1. There are 15 residues in the CDR3. V shed 1 base and J 7 bases; nucleotides not matched to a gene: 5. Germline V gene lookup returns CDR1 SGHRS and CDR2 YFSETQ. The CDR3 nucleotides are TGCGCCAGCAGCTTGAGGACAGGGGGATCTAATGAGCAGTTCTTC. Residues: CASSLRTGGSNEQFF. Drawing the rest from reference TRBV5-1 and TRBJ2-1, the complete variable domain is KAGVTQTPRYLIKTRGQQVTLSCSPISGHRSVSWYQQTPGQGLQFLFEYFSETQRNKGNFPGRFSGRQFSNSRSEMNVSTLELGDSALYLCASSLRTGGSNEQFFGPGTRLTVL.

This clonotype was counted between two and nine times. The J gene is TRBJ2-3, the V gene TRBV5-4; 8 positions match TRBD1. V was pared by 4 bases and J by 4 bases, with 8 bases of the junction left unmatched. Germline V gives CDR1 SGHNT, CDR2 YYREEE (reference sequence). This CDR3 has 15 amino acids. The chain's CDR3 is CASSVVAGGADTQYF. The CDR3 coding sequence is TGTGCCAGCAGCGTGGTCGCAGGGGGCGCAGATACGCAGTATTTT. The whole variable domain, remainder taken from reference TRBV5-4 and TRBJ2-3, is ETGVTQSPTHLIKTRGQQVTLRCSSQSGHNTVSWYQQALGQGPQFIFQYYREEENGRGNFPPRFSGLQFPNYSSELNVNALELDDSALYLCASSVVAGGADTQYFGPGTRLTVL.

This clonotype appeared many times. V and J are TRBV27 and TRBJ2-1, with D possibly TRBD2 on 6 matching bases. There are 20 residues in the CDR3. V was pared by 1 base and J by 1 base, with 23 bases between. Germline lookup yields CDR1 MNHEY and CDR2 SMNVEV (reference sequence). The CDR3 loop reads CASSLFSFVSGGISYNEQFF. The CDR3 DNA follows: TGTGCCAGCAGTTTATTCTCCTTCGTTAGCGGAGGGATATCCTACAATGAGCAGTTCTTC.

This clonotype was recorded a few times. The chain links TRBV25-1 to TRBJ1-3; D remains ambiguous. The CDR3 consists of 15 residues. V was trimmed by 1 base and J by 0 bases, leaving 7 bases between them. Germline V gene sequence: CDR1 MGHDK, CDR2 SYGVNS. The CDR3, as DNA: TGTGCCAGCAGTGAATCCCGCGCCTCTGGAAACACCATATATTTT. It yields the protein CASSESRASGNTIYF.

There are many counts of this clonotype. The genes are TRBV27 and TRBJ2-3, with D unclear. The CDR3 spans 15 residues. Trimming cost V 2 bases and J 2 bases, with 11 bases left between them. CDR1 and CDR2 (germline): MNHEY, SMNVEV (reference sequence). CDR3 region: CASSLELENTDTQYF. CDR3 nucleotide sequence: TGTGCCAGCAGTTTAGAGCTGGAAAACACAGATACGCAGTATTTT.

This clonotype has just a few counts. V usage is TRBV19 and J usage is TRBJ1-2; D gene ambiguous. This CDR3 spans 14 amino acids. CDR1 and CDR2 from the germline V gene are LNHDA and SQIVND (reference sequence). V was clipped by 5 bases and J by 4 bases, with 14 bases between them. As DNA, the CDR3 is TGTGCCAGTAGTGGCGGGTTACACATCTATGGCTACACCTTC. It yields the protein CASSGGLHIYGYTF.

This clonotype was seen more than once but under ten times. The chain links TRBV9 to TRBJ1-3; D not certain. There are 15 residues in the CDR3. Between the trimmed V and J ends, which lost 4 bases and 4 bases, there was a span of 15 bases. From germline, CDR1 is SGDLS and CDR2 YYNGEE. DNA of the CDR3: TGTGCCAGCAGCTCGAGGCCAAACGGGGGAAACACCATATATTTT. This codes for CASSSRPNGGNTIYF.

This clonotype was counted at least ten times. The rearrangement uses TRBV6-2 or TRBV6-3 and TRBJ2-1; possibly TRBD2 for D (6 bases). The V end lost 6 bases, the J end lost 0 bases, and 15 bases lay between the germline ends. The CDR3 covers 16 residues. The V gene's germline CDR1 is MNHEY and CDR2 SVGEGT. This CDR3 is CASRALAAISYNEQFF. CDR3 DNA: TGTGCCAGCAGGGCTTTAGCGGCCATCTCCTACAATGAGCAGTTCTTC.

This clonotype was counted only a few times. The V and J genes are TRBV7-9 and TRBJ1-1; TRBD1 might be the D (5 bases). V dropped 1 base and J dropped 11 bases, with 11 bases sitting between them. This CDR3 has 12 amino acids. Germline V gene data show CDR1 as SEHNR and CDR2 as FQNEAQ (reference sequence). The CDR3 sequence: CASSLVEGAAFF. The CDR3, as DNA: TGTGCCAGCAGCTTAGTCGAAGGGGCCGCTTTCTTT.

The CDR3 region has the DNA TGTGCCAGCAGCCGTGGGACCCAGAGCTCCTACAATGAGCAGTTCTTC. This encodes CASSRGTQSSYNEQFF. The chain couples TRBV5-5 to TRBJ2-1; D is perhaps TRBD1 or TRBD2 (5 bases each). This CDR3 is 16 amino acids long. V shed 4 bases and J shed 0 bases, with 14 bases lying between them. Per germline, CDR1 SGHKS and CDR2 YYEKEE (reference sequence). The whole variable domain, remainder taken from reference TRBV5-5 and TRBJ2-1, is DAGVTQSPTHLIKTRGQQVTLRCSPISGHKSVSWYQQVLGQGPQFIFQYYEKEERGRGNFPDRFSARQFPNYSSELNVNALLLGDSALYLCASSRGTQSSYNEQFFGPGTRLTVL.

In regard to this clonotype: No conserved phenylalanine or tryptophan is present at the end of the CDR3, so a read error is the likely explanation. The chain couples TRBV11-2 to TRBJ1-1; D call uncertain. V lost 5 bases and J 1 base, leaving 8 bases between the germline ends. Germline V CDR1 and CDR2: SGHAT, FQNNGV. This CDR3 is built from 13 residues. The DNA of the CDR3 is TGTGCCAGCAGCCAGTTCAGGAACACTGAAGCTTTCCTT. This gives the protein CASSQFRNTEAFL.

The chain couples TRBV5-1 to TRBJ1-5; D is unresolved. The CDR3 is 14 residues long. Looked up from germline, CDR1 is SGHRS and CDR2 is YFSETQ. V was clipped by 2 bases and J by 7 bases, with 13 bases between them. CDR3 amino acids: CASSFEGQGQPQHF. CDR3 bases: TGCGCCAGCAGCTTTGAAGGTCAAGGACAGCCCCAGCATTTT.